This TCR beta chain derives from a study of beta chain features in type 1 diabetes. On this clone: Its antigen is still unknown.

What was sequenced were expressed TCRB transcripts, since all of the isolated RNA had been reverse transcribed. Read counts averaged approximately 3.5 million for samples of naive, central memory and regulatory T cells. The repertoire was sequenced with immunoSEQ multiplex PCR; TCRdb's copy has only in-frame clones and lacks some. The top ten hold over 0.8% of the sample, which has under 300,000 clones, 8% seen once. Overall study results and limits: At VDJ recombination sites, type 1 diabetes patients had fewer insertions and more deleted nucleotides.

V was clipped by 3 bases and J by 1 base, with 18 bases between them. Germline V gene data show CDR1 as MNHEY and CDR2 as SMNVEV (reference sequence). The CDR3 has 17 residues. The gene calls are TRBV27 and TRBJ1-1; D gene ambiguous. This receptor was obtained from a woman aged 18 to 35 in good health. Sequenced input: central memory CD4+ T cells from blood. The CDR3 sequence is CASSFHGHRRANTEAFF. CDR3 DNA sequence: TGTGCCAGCAGTTTCCATGGTCATCGGCGGGCGAACACTGAAGCTTTCTTT.